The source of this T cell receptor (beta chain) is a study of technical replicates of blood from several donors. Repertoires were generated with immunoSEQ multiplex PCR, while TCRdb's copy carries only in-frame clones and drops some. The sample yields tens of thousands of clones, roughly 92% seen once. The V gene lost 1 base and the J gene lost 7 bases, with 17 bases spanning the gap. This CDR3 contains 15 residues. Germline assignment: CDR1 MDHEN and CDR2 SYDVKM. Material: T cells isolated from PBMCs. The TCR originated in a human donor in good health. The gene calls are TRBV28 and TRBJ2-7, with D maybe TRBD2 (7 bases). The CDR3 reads CASSLLAGGRVEQYF. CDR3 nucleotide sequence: TGTGCCAGCAGTTTATTAGCCGGGGGGCGCGTTGAGCAGTACTTC. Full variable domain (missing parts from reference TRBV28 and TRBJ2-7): DVKVTQSSRYLVKRTGEKVFLECVQDMDHENMFWYRQDPGLGLRLIYFSYDVKMKEKGDIPEGYSVSREKKERFSLILESASTNQTSMYLCASSLLAGGRVEQYFGPGTRLTVT.